This T cell receptor beta chain was sequenced during a study of control samples from healthy donors and cancer patients. Assay: immunoSEQ multiplex PCR; the TCRdb copy retains only in-frame clones and omits some. This sample carries about 83,000 clones, roughly 91% of them seen once, and the ten largest clones take approximately 18%. This receptor was obtained from a man in his fifties in good health. Sequenced input: blood.

The CDR3 reads CAWNWGSGYTF. The CDR3 nucleotides read TGTGCCTGGAACTGGGGCAGTGGCTACACCTTC. The genes are TRBV30 and TRBJ1-2; possible D gene TRBD1, 5 bases. Looked up from germline, CDR1 is GTSNPN and CDR2 is SVGIG (reference sequence). Trimming left V 4 bases short and J 7 bases short, with 10 bases between. This CDR3 is 11 amino acids long.